This is a list of T cell receptor beta chains from one sample in a study of control samples from healthy donors and cancer patients. Using immunoSEQ multiplex PCR, the repertoire was profiled, and TCRdb retains in-frame clones only, with some absent. The sample has around 140,000 clones; around 94% are singletons. Material for sequencing was blood. Every receptor here comes from a man between 40 and 49 years old in good health. Both conserved end residues are part of each CDR3. D genes are given only for firm matches. Size values are once, few and many counts, or a class for expanded clones, and some rows have none.

d_gene,len,abundance,v_gene,j_gene,CDR3aa,CDR3nt
NA,17,NA,TRBV4-1,TRBJ2-3,CASSQDYGALSTDTQYF,TGCGCCAGCAGCCAAGACTACGGGGCTCTTAGCACAGATACGCAGTATTTT
TRBD1,13,NA,TRBV7-9,TRBJ1-5,CASSPRGPQPQHF,TGTGCCAGCAGCCCCAGGGGGCCTCAGCCCCAGCATTTT
NA,13,once,TRBV19,TRBJ2-5,CASSMNREETQYF,TGTGCCAGTAGTATGAACAGGGAAGAGACCCAGTACTTC
NA,14,once,TRBV27,TRBJ1-1,CASKTLRVLTEAFF,TGTGCCAGCAAAACCCTCCGGGTTTTGACTGAAGCTTTCTTT
NA,11,NA,TRBV12-3/TRBV12-4,TRBJ2-1,CASSLGNEQFF,TGTGCCAGCAGTTTAGGCAATGAGCAGTTCTTC
NA,14,NA,TRBV6-5,TRBJ1-5,CASSPGTSNQPQHF,TGTGCCTCTAGTCCGGGGACCTCCAATCAGCCCCAGCATTTT
NA,16,NA,TRBV4-2,TRBJ1-4,CASSQDSTGSNEKLFF,TGTGCCAGCAGCCAAGATTCAACAGGGAGTAATGAAAAACTGTTTTTT
NA,15,NA,TRBV5-1,TRBJ1-2,CASSLEAGGSYGYTF,TGCGCCAGCAGCTTGGAAGCTGGGGGTAGCTATGGCTACACCTTC
NA,13,NA,TRBV11-1,TRBJ2-7,CASSLDRQYEQYF,TGTGCCAGCAGCTTAGATAGACAGTACGAGCAGTACTTC
TRBD1,18,NA,TRBV9,TRBJ2-5,CASSGGLHGTGVVETQYF,TGTGCCAGCAGCGGGGGCTTACACGGGACAGGGGTCGTAGAGACCCAGTACTTC
NA,14,once,TRBV2,TRBJ1-1,CATQQEWGNTEAFF,TGTGCCACCCAGCAGGAGTGGGGGAACACTGAAGCTTTCTTT
NA,16,NA,TRBV30,TRBJ1-1,CACQSRDFLGNTEAFF,TGTGCCTGCCAAAGCAGGGATTTTTTGGGGAACACTGAAGCTTTCTTT
TRBD2,13,NA,TRBV6-4,TRBJ2-1,CASSRGGYNEQFF,TGTGCCAGCAGCCGCGGGGGTTACAATGAGCAGTTCTTC
NA,15,NA,TRBV14,TRBJ2-3,CASSQVRQNLKTQYF,TGTGCCAGCAGCCAAGTTAGGCAGAATTTGAAGACGCAGTATTTT
NA,14,NA,TRBV7-6,TRBJ2-2,CASSPGHRAGELFF,TGTGCCAGCAGCCCGGGCCACAGGGCCGGGGAGCTGTTTTTT
TRBD1,15,NA,TRBV5-1,TRBJ2-7,CASSPGTGASYEQYF,TGCGCCAGCAGCCCCGGGACAGGGGCCTCCTACGAGCAGTACTTC
NA,15,NA,TRBV6-5,TRBJ1-5,CASSPDRPSNQPQHF,TGTGCCAGCAGCCCCGACAGACCTAGCAATCAGCCCCAGCATTTT
TRBD2,16,NA,TRBV27,TRBJ2-1,CASSLSNSGVWIEQFF,TGTGCCAGCAGTTTATCGAATAGCGGGGTTTGGATTGAGCAGTTCTTC
TRBD1,14,once,TRBV25-1,TRBJ2-7,CASIQGQGTYEQYF,TGTGCCAGCATCCAAGGACAGGGAACCTACGAGCAGTACTTC
NA,11,NA,TRBV6-5,TRBJ2-5,CASSYWETQYF,TGTGCCAGCAGTTACTGGGAGACCCAGTACTTC
NA,14,NA,TRBV12-5,TRBJ1-2,CASGSTRAWNGYTF,TGTGCTAGTGGTTCGACCAGGGCCTGGAATGGCTACACCTTC
NA,11,NA,TRBV6-4,TRBJ2-3,CASSEAHTQYF,TGTGCCAGCAGTGAGGCACATACGCAGTATTTT
NA,13,NA,TRBV6-5,TRBJ2-7,CASSEGPSYEQYF,TGTGCCAGCAGCGAGGGTCCTTCCTACGAGCAGTACTTC
NA,12,NA,TRBV14,TRBJ2-5,CASSRLGETQYF,TGTGCCAGCAGCCGACTAGGGGAGACCCAGTACTTC
NA,15,NA,TRBV9,TRBJ1-1,CASSPPGADGTEAFF,TGTGCCAGCAGCCCCCCCGGTGCGGATGGGACTGAAGCTTTCTTT
NA,11,NA,TRBV10-3,TRBJ1-1,CAIIEGTEAFF,TGTGCCATCATCGAAGGTACTGAAGCTTTCTTT
NA,13,NA,TRBV24-1,TRBJ2-7,CATSDLGSHEQYF,TGTGCCACCAGTGATTTGGGGAGCCACGAGCAGTACTTC
NA,11,few,TRBV3-1/TRBV3-2,TRBJ2-7,CASGGSYEQYF,TGTGCCAGCGGGGGCTCCTACGAGCAGTACTTC
TRBD1,14,NA,TRBV4-2,TRBJ1-2,CASSQDRVDYGYTF,TGTGCCAGCAGTCAGGACAGGGTGGACTATGGCTACACCTTC
NA,17,NA,TRBV4-3,TRBJ1-3,CASSQDRVAGSGNTIYF,TGCGCCAGCAGCCAAGATAGGGTAGCAGGGTCTGGAAACACCATATATTTT
TRBD1,16,once,TRBV6-2/TRBV6-3,TRBJ2-1,CASSYRGQGTYNEQFF,TGTGCCAGCAGTTACCGGGGACAGGGGACCTACAATGAGCAGTTCTTC
NA,14,NA,TRBV5-6,TRBJ1-1,CASSFVDGNTEAFF,TGTGCCAGCAGCTTCGTCGATGGGAACACTGAAGCTTTCTTT
TRBD1,13,NA,TRBV10-3,TRBJ1-2,CAISDRGGNGYTF,TGTGCCATCAGCGACAGGGGAGGGAATGGCTACACCTTC
TRBD2,15,NA,TRBV6-5,TRBJ2-7,CASTPGTSSHYEQYF,TGTGCCAGCACCCCGGGGACTAGCTCCCACTACGAGCAGTACTTC
TRBD2,17,once,TRBV9,TRBJ2-3,CASSAALSGGRPDTQYF,TGTGCCAGCAGCGCCGCACTGTCGGGAGGGAGGCCAGATACGCAGTATTTT
TRBD2,16,NA,TRBV3-1/TRBV3-2,TRBJ2-7,CASSLALAGVSYEQYF,TGTGCCAGCAGCCTAGCTCTAGCGGGAGTATCCTACGAGCAGTACTTC
NA,14,NA,TRBV21-1,TRBJ2-3,CASSKGAFGDTQYF,TGTGCCAGCAGCAAAGGGGCATTCGGAGATACGCAGTATTTT
NA,15,NA,TRBV5-5,TRBJ1-3,CASSLVQGSGNTIYF,TGTGCCAGCAGCTTGGTACAGGGCTCTGGAAACACCATATATTTT
NA,15,NA,TRBV25-1,TRBJ2-1,CASSEVGSSYNEQFF,TGTGCCAGCAGTGAAGTAGGGAGCTCCTACAATGAGCAGTTCTTC
NA,12,NA,TRBV10-1,TRBJ1-1,CASSDGSTEAFF,TGCGCCAGCAGTGATGGTTCCACTGAAGCTTTCTTT
TRBD1,15,NA,TRBV9,TRBJ2-1,CASSPWTGSGVEQFF,TGTGCCAGCAGCCCATGGACAGGGTCCGGGGTTGAGCAGTTCTTC
TRBD1,14,NA,TRBV28,TRBJ1-1,CASSSSTGLPEAFF,TGTGCCAGCAGTTCCTCGACAGGGCTCCCTGAAGCTTTCTTT